The rows below give T cell receptor beta chains drawn from one sample of a study of early T cells in non-severe SARS-CoV-2 infection. TCRdb reprocessed the 5' RACE reads with MiXCR, giving one entry per CDR3 protein. This table holds 95,000 to 110,000 distinct CDR3 sequences, around 10% found once. The sample was whole blood. The origin of the receptors is an adult who was a healthcare worker with PCR-confirmed SARS-CoV-2 infection or an uninfected control (not recorded which). Each CDR3 is given with its conserved first and last residue. D genes are given only for firm matches. The size of a clone is reported for some rows only, either as once, few or many, or as a class for expanded clones.

j_gene,v_gene,d_gene,abundance,CDR3aa
TRBJ2-5,TRBV25-1,-,-,CASRDLSTYQETQYF
TRBJ2-3,TRBV29-1,-,many,CSVGRQVSTDTQYF
TRBJ1-1,TRBV10-1,-,many,CASSFKQGDTEAFF
TRBJ2-1,TRBV28,TRBD2,-,CASSFLSGSGEQFF
TRBJ2-1,TRBV7-8,TRBD2,-,CASSRERIAGGYEQFF
TRBJ2-1,TRBV5-1,-,-,CASSLAETPYNEQFF
TRBJ2-1,TRBV18,-,many,CASTQDRGEYNEQFF
TRBJ2-5,TRBV28,-,many,CASGLAGETQYF
TRBJ2-4,TRBV6-6,-,many,CASSYPEDGPGAKNIQYF
TRBJ2-7,TRBV30,-,-,CAWMGVEGYEQYF
TRBJ1-5,TRBV30,-,few,CAWSPGSGINQPQHF
TRBJ2-7,TRBV28,-,few,CASRAHGYEQYF
TRBJ1-5,TRBV7-2,-,many,CASSLAETLNQPQHF
TRBJ2-1,TRBV15,-,few,CATSRDPASRQFF
TRBJ2-7,TRBV2,TRBD1,-,CASGRQGRAYEQYF
TRBJ2-5,TRBV10-2,-,few,CASSEKEVETQYF